This section outlines one TCR beta chain sequence together with its context. Its cognate antigen is unknown. Per germline, CDR1 LGHNA and CDR2 YNFKEQ. The V and J ends lost 0 bases and 4 bases, in that order; junction bases with no gene match: 10. There are 17 residues in the CDR3. TCRdb's table, derived via immunoSEQ multiplex PCR, lists solely in-frame clones and lacks some. The sample includes roughly 680,000 clones, roughly 90% of them seen just once. This sample stems from a study of Ad26.COV2.S vaccination and SARS-CoV-2 variants. Study-wide points: Estimates derived from TCR breadth and depth analyses may have underestimated total T cell responses. Vaccine and placebo recipients had similar non-spike TCR breadth.

As for treatment: over 15 received Ad26.COV2.S at low or high dose, single or two shots; 5 received placebo; per-sample allocation not given. Following the first vaccine or placebo injection, samples were taken on day 63. This chain joins TRBV4-2 and TRBJ2-5; 8 positions agree with TRBD2. The receptor was isolated from a person between 18 and 65 years old who received the Ad26.COV2.S COVID-19 vaccine or a placebo. The sample in question was peripheral blood, obtained in a trial of Ad26.COV2.S vaccine versus placebo. CDR3 nucleotides: TGTGCCAGCAGCCAAGAAATTGGAGCGGGAGTCGGAGAGACCCAGTACTTC. This translates into CASSQEIGAGVGETQYF.